The 29 T cell receptor beta chains below come from one sample, sequenced in a study of T cells in Graves' hyperthyroidism and ophthalmopathy. RNA transcripts yielded amplified TCR beta CDR3 regions. HTBI primers were used for first-round RT-PCR of the TCR CDR3. TCRdb reprocessed the multiplex PCR reads via MiXCR and lists one record per CDR3 protein. The data contain about 840,000 distinct CDR3 sequences, more than 30% of them seen just once; the ten biggest clones take up around 9.3%. Specimen: blood. These receptors all stem from a man younger than 35 with Graves' hyperthyroidism.

The rearrangement uses TRBV25-1 and TRBJ1-1; D ambiguous. V was trimmed by 1 base and J by 11 bases, leaving 14 bases between them. Germline CDR1 and CDR2: MGHDK and SYGVNS. The CDR3 consists of 13 residues. The CDR3 sequence is CASSEFPEKRAFF. CDR3 in DNA: TGTGCCAGCAGTGAATTCCCAGAGAAACGGGCTTTCTTT.

This chain connects TRBV7-9 to TRBJ2-7; no definite D call. CDR1 is SEHNR and CDR2 is FQNEAQ in the germline V gene (reference sequence). This CDR3 is built from 15 residues. The germline V and J ends were trimmed by 0 bases and 2 bases, with 11 bases remaining between them. The CDR3 loop reads CASSLAFRGPYEQYF. DNA of the CDR3: TGTGCCAGCAGCTTAGCGTTTCGTGGTCCCTACGAGCAGTACTTC.

The chain uses TRBV25-1 and TRBJ1-2, with a possible D match to TRBD1 (5 bases). Germline V gene lookup returns CDR1 MGHDK and CDR2 SYGVNS. The CDR3 runs 15 residues. V was pared by 8 bases and J by 8 bases, with 24 bases between. This chain's CDR3 is CASVEDPTGLRGYTF. The CDR3 coding sequence is TGTGCCAGCGTTGAAGATCCTACGGGGCTTCGGGGCTACACCTTC.

This clonotype was seen many times. This chain joins TRBV7-9 and TRBJ2-5; weak D call: TRBD1 (6 bases). Looked up from germline, CDR1 is SEHNR and CDR2 is FQNEAQ (reference sequence). V was trimmed by 5 bases and J by 5 bases, leaving 15 bases between them. The CDR3 consists of 14 residues. In DNA, the CDR3 is TGTGCCAGCAGCCGGCAGGGGTACGGCGAGACCCAGTACTTC. Protein sequence: CASSRQGYGETQYF.

The table lists this clonotype with many counts. The rearrangement uses TRBV2 and TRBJ2-2; D may match TRBD1 or TRBD2 (6 bases each). Germline V gene data show CDR1 as SNHLY and CDR2 as FYNNEI. V lost 4 bases and J 7 bases, leaving 16 bases between the germline ends. The CDR3 sequence is 15 residues long. The CDR3 loop is CASSGGASRIGELFF. The CDR3 DNA reads TGTGCCAGCAGTGGGGGGGCGAGTAGGATCGGGGAGCTGTTTTTT.

The chain links TRBV4-3 to TRBJ2-7, with a weak D call TRBD1 (5 bases). Germline loops: CDR1 LGHNA, CDR2 YSLEER. The CDR3 has 15 residues. Trimming shortened V by 4 bases and J by 4 bases, and 17 bases separated the two germline ends. This CDR3 reads CASSRQPRTQYEQYF. The CDR3 DNA sequence: TGCGCCAGCAGCCGCCAGCCAAGGACACAGTACGAGCAGTACTTC.

The gene calls are TRBV6-5 and TRBJ2-5; 7 nucleotides match TRBD1. Trimming removed 11 bases from V and 3 bases from J; junction bases left unmatched: 9. The CDR3 length is 13 residues. CDR1 and CDR2 (germline): MNHEY, SVGAGI. The DNA for the CDR3 is TGTGCCGGACGACAGGGCTTCGAAGAGACCCAGTACTTC. Its protein product is CAGRQGFEETQYF.

The count of this clonotype is one. The chain is built from TRBV9 and TRBJ2-7; 12 bases agree with TRBD2. Germline CDR1 is SGDLS and CDR2 is YYNGEE. J gave up 5 bases and V 2 bases, and 8 bases lay outside the gene matches. This CDR3 region has 16 residues. The CDR3 reads CASSVVTSGSNHEQYF. The DNA for the CDR3 is TGTGCCAGCAGCGTTGTGACTAGCGGGAGCAATCACGAGCAGTACTTC.

This clonotype occurred a few times. The V call is TRBV20-1, the J call TRBJ1-2; 7 nucleotides line up with TRBD1. Unmatched junction bases numbered 7, after V lost 0 bases and J lost 6 bases. This CDR3 has 14 amino acids. Germline lookup yields CDR1 DFQATT and CDR2 SNEGSKA (reference sequence). CDR3 loop: CSARDLGTADGYTF. The DNA of the CDR3 is TGCAGTGCTAGAGATCTCGGGACAGCTGATGGCTACACCTTC.

V gene TRBV20-1 combines with J gene TRBJ2-3, with D possibly matching TRBD2 (6 bases). Germline lookup yields CDR1 DFQATT and CDR2 SNEGSKA (reference sequence). Trimming took 5 bases from V and 3 from J, leaving 15 bases between them. The length of the CDR3 is 14 residues. In DNA, the CDR3 is TGCAGTGCTGGAGGGAGGATAGCTACAGATACGCAGTATTTT. It translates to CSAGGRIATDTQYF.

The rearrangement links TRBV15 to TRBJ2-2, with D tentatively TRBD2 (6 bases). The CDR3 consists of 17 residues. V gave up 3 bases and J gave up 0 bases, with 14 bases separating them. CDR1 is LNHNV, CDR2 YYDKDF, per germline (reference sequence). CDR3 nucleotide sequence: TGTGCCACCAGCAGGGCTCTAGCGCTGGCGAACACCGGGGAGCTGTTTTTT. It encodes CATSRALALANTGELFF.

This clonotype was counted only a few times. One junction end disagrees with the germline gene, perhaps due to a read error. The gene calls are TRBV10-3 and TRBJ2-7, with a tentative D call TRBD2 (5 bases). Per the germline V gene, CDR1 is ENHRY and CDR2 is SYGVKD. The CDR3 is 16 amino acids. The CDR3 region has the DNA TGTGCCAGCAGTGAAGTTTTGGCCGGGAACTCCTACGAGCAGTACTTC. Amino acid sequence: CASSEVLAGNSYEQYF.

This clonotype has just a few counts. The chain joins TRBV5-1 to TRBJ1-1; weak D call: TRBD1 (5 bases). Germline-derived CDR1 and CDR2 are SGHRS and YFSETQ. V lost 3 bases and J lost 8, with 14 bases in between. This CDR3 contains 13 residues. The CDR3 DNA is TGCGCCAGCAGCTCCGGGACGGGAATCGAAGCTTTCTTT. Translation gives CASSSGTGIEAFF.

The rearrangement uses TRBV10-1 and TRBJ2-2; D not certain. Germline-derived CDR1 and CDR2 are WNHNN and SYGVQD (reference sequence). V was trimmed by 3 bases and J by 3 bases, leaving 14 bases between them. CDR3 size: 16 residues. The CDR3 coding sequence is TGCGCCAGCAGTGATGATAGAGACCGATACACCGGGGAGCTGTTTTTT. Protein product: CASSDDRDRYTGELFF.

The chain combines TRBV6-5 with TRBJ1-2; 7 bases agree with TRBD1. The CDR3 is 13 amino acids. V dropped 5 bases and J dropped 8; count of bases not matched to a gene: 8. The germline V gene has CDR1 MNHEY and CDR2 SVGAGI. CDR3 in amino acids: CASSRDRVIGYTF. The CDR3 bases are TGTGCCAGCAGTCGCGACAGGGTCATAGGCTACACCTTC.

The genes are TRBV12-3 or TRBV12-4 and TRBJ2-2; 8 bases fit TRBD1. Trimming took 6 bases from V and 0 from J; bases not matched to a gene: 6. The CDR3 totals 16 residues. This CDR3 reads CASRRDRSSNTGELFF. DNA of the CDR3: TGTGCCAGCAGGCGGGACAGGAGTTCGAACACCGGGGAGCTGTTTTTT.

This clonotype showed up just once. CDR3 coding DNA: TGTGCCAGCAGCGCTGGAGGGGGCAGGGAGCAGTTCTTC. Translating it yields CASSAGGGREQFF. The chain links TRBV9 to TRBJ2-1, with a weak D call TRBD1 (7 bases). CDR1 and CDR2 (germline): SGDLS, YYNGEE. Trimming took off 3 bases at V and 10 bases at J, with 14 bases between the two ends. The length of the CDR3 is 13 residues. The variable domain in full, completed from reference TRBV9 and TRBJ2-1, reads DSGVTQTPKHLITATGQRVTLRCSPRSGDLSVYWYQQSLDQGLQFLIQYYNGEERAKGNILERFSAQQFPDLHSELNLSSLELGDSALYFCASSAGGGREQFFGPGTRLTVL.

The chain combines TRBV29-1 with TRBJ1-2; D is perhaps TRBD1 (5 bases). The CDR3 runs 13 residues. V was trimmed by 3 bases and J by 4 bases, leaving 12 bases between them. Germline V gives CDR1 SQVTM, CDR2 ANQGSEA. The CDR3 DNA reads TGCAGCGTTGAGTCACAGGACTCCTATGGCTACACCTTC. Translated: CSVESQDSYGYTF.

This clonotype was counted many times. The chain has TRBV25-1 and TRBJ1-1; D is undetermined. The length of the CDR3 is 12 residues. Looked up from germline, CDR1 is MGHDK and CDR2 is SYGVNS. Trimming stripped 6 bases from V and 3 bases from J, with 8 bases between. CDR3 DNA sequence: TGTGCCAGCAGCGACGGGGACACTGAAGCTTTCTTT. This translates into CASSDGDTEAFF.

The chain is built from TRBV14 and TRBJ1-5; D ambiguous. The J call may be mistaken, given a closer DNA end match to TRBJ2-3. The CDR3 extends over 14 amino acids. In germline, CDR1 is SGHDN, CDR2 FVKESK. This CDR3 is CASSQGKMEDTQYF. Written as DNA, the CDR3 is TGTGCCAGCAGCCAGGGGAAGATGGAAGATACGCAGTATTTT.

This clonotype was picked up one time. This may be a read error: a much more frequent sequence differs by one nucleotide. The final CDR3 position lacks the conserved phenylalanine or tryptophan, pointing to a likely read error. The V gene is TRBV19, the J gene TRBJ1-1; D is undetermined. CDR1 is LNHDA and CDR2 is SQIVND in the germline V gene (reference sequence). This CDR3 has 13 amino acids. Between the trimmed V and J ends, which lost 7 bases and 1 base, there was a span of 10 bases. This CDR3 reads CASTLRQNTEAFL. CDR3 DNA: TGTGCCAGTACCCTGAGACAGAACACTGAAGCTTTCCTT.

The V and J genes are TRBV6-5 and TRBJ1-4; perhaps TRBD1 as D (6 bases). V lost 6 bases to trimming and J lost 7 bases, with 15 bases between them. The CDR3 runs 14 residues. Germline CDR1 and CDR2: MNHEY and SVGAGI. This chain's CDR3 is CASSPGTWTEKLFF. CDR3 DNA: TGTGCCAGCAGCCCCGGGACATGGACTGAAAAACTGTTTTTT.

This clonotype was counted only a few times. The chain links TRBV4-2 to TRBJ1-4; weak D call: TRBD1 (6 bases). In germline, CDR1 is LGHNA, CDR2 YNFKEQ. The CDR3 spans 14 residues. V lost 0 bases and J lost 8, with 10 bases in between. Written as DNA, the CDR3 is TGTGCCAGCAGCCAAGACCGGGACACCGAAAAACTGTTTTTT. This codes for CASSQDRDTEKLFF.

The sample holds a few counts of this clonotype. The rearrangement joins TRBV20-1 to TRBJ2-5, with 14 bases aligning to TRBD2. This CDR3 region has 16 residues. In germline, CDR1 is DFQATT, CDR2 SNEGSKA (reference sequence). Unmatched junction bases numbered 10, after V lost 6 bases and J lost 4 bases. CDR3 DNA sequence: TGCAGTGCAACGGGACTAGCGGGAGAAGCAGTAGAGACCCAGTACTTC. Its translation is CSATGLAGEAVETQYF.

V gene TRBV5-1 combines with J gene TRBJ2-7, with a weak D call TRBD1 (7 bases). CDR1 and CDR2 (germline): SGHRS, YFSETQ. The CDR3 runs 15 residues. Deletions cut 0 bases from V and 3 bases from J, with 13 bases between. CDR3 region: CASSLGGTANYEQYF. CDR3 DNA: TGCGCCAGCAGCTTGGGCGGGACAGCGAACTACGAGCAGTACTTC.

The V call is TRBV6-5, the J call TRBJ1-6; D remains unclear. The CDR3 contains 16 residues. V was shortened by 3 bases and J by 5 bases, with 14 bases between the two germline ends. CDR1 and CDR2 (germline): MNHEY, SVGAGI. In nucleotides, the CDR3 is TGTGCCAGCAGTTATAGCGGTTGGGCCGATAATTCACCCCTCCACTTT. It codes for CASSYSGWADNSPLHF.

This clonotype was observed many times. The chain is built from TRBV20-1 and TRBJ2-2; the D is unclear. Trimming shortened V by 6 bases and J by 7 bases, and 15 bases separated the two germline ends. Germline V CDR1 and CDR2: DFQATT, SNEGSKA (reference sequence). The CDR3 is 13 amino acids. In nucleotides, the CDR3 is TGCAGTGCAGAGGCGGAAGTCTACGGGGAGCTGTTTTTT. It translates to CSAEAEVYGELFF.

The chain carries TRBV7-3 and TRBJ1-6; 10 bases fit TRBD1. V gave up 6 bases and J gave up 9 bases; unmatched junction bases: 8. The CDR3 totals 15 residues. Germline V lookup: CDR1 SGHTA, CDR2 FQGTGA. The chain's CDR3 is CASSVRGQGSSPLHF. CDR3 coding DNA: TGTGCCAGCAGTGTCCGGGGACAGGGGAGTTCACCCCTCCACTTT.

The chain recombines TRBV9 with TRBJ1-2; 8 bases agree with TRBD1. Germline V lookup: CDR1 SGDLS, CDR2 YYNGEE. The V and J ends lost 3 bases and 6 bases, in that order; junction bases with no gene match: 4. The CDR3 sequence is 13 residues long. CDR3 amino acids: CASSGTGSHGYTF. DNA of the CDR3: TGTGCCAGCAGCGGGACAGGGTCGCATGGCTACACCTTC.